The T cell receptor beta chain described here comes from a study of Graves' ophthalmopathy and Graves' hyperthyroidism. Amplification of the TCR beta CDR3 regions used RNA transcripts (as template). The first round was an RT-PCR with HTBI primers, and the second round was a multiplex PCR. Via MiXCR, TCRdb re-called the multiplex PCR reads, giving one row per CDR3 protein. The table includes 400,000 or so distinct CDR3 sequences, 15% detected once. This clonotype was seen ten or more times. This CDR3 has 14 residues. The V end was cut by 6 bases, the J end by 6 bases, with 17 bases between. Source material: peripheral blood. The rearrangement joins TRBV12-3 or TRBV12-4 to TRBJ1-1; D is undetermined. The sequence was collected from a woman aged 18 to 35 with stable Graves' hyperthyroidism. CDR3 in amino acids: CASRPGVQGPEAFF. DNA for the CDR3: TGTGCCAGCAGGCCCGGGGTCCAAGGGCCTGAAGCTTTCTTT.